One sample yielded the 9 T cell receptor beta chains listed below, sequenced in a study of T-cell reconstitution after alpha-beta-depleted transplantation in children. It was with unique molecular identifiers that the TCRbeta library was prepared. One entry per CDR3 protein results from TCRdb running MiXCR on the PCR reads. The sample has around 450,000 distinct CDR3 sequences; 43% are singletons. The sequenced sample was PBMCs, obtained before TCRalphabeta/CD19-depleted stem cell transplant. Source of these receptors: a girl aged 2 to 9 with aplastic anemia, due to receive a stem cell transplant.

This clonotype has only a few counts. The V gene is TRBV7-2, the J gene TRBJ2-7; tentatively, D is TRBD1 (6 bases). This CDR3 comprises 14 residues. Deletions cut 5 bases from V and 2 bases from J, with 13 bases between. Germline V gene data show CDR1 as SGHTA and CDR2 as FQGNSA. CDR3 nucleotides: TGTGCCAGCAGCCAAACGACAGGCCCCTACGAGCAGTACTTC. This gives the protein CASSQTTGPYEQYF.

The chain is built from TRBV4-2 and TRBJ2-2; a weak D match, TRBD2 (6 bases). Per germline, CDR1 LGHNA and CDR2 YNFKEQ. V was shortened by 2 bases and J by 6 bases, with 22 bases between the two germline ends. This CDR3 comprises 18 residues. CDR3 amino acids: CASSQPGWGTPNPGELFF. CDR3 coding DNA: TGTGCCAGCAGCCAACCTGGGTGGGGGACTCCTAACCCCGGGGAGCTGTTTTTT.

This clonotype showed up many times. The V and J genes are TRBV11-2 and TRBJ1-5, with no clear D. Trimming shortened V by 5 bases and J by 5 bases, and 7 bases separated the two germline ends. The CDR3 totals 12 residues. In germline, CDR1 is SGHAT, CDR2 FQNNGV. CDR3 protein: CASSPGDQPQHF. CDR3 DNA sequence: TGTGCCAGCAGCCCGGGCGATCAGCCCCAGCATTTT.

This clonotype has a count of ten or more. This sequence joins TRBV5-1 and TRBJ2-7; D call uncertain. V lost 0 bases, J lost 3 bases, and 10 bases lay in between. The germline gives CDR1 SGHRS, CDR2 YFSETQ. This CDR3 spans 14 amino acids. The CDR3 region has the DNA TGCGCCAGCAGCTTGGCCCCCTCTGGCTACGAGCAGTACTTC. This gives the protein CASSLAPSGYEQYF.

The rearrangement uses TRBV4-3 and TRBJ2-2; 11 nucleotides align to TRBD2. The ends lost 3 bases at V and 4 bases at J; junction bases unmatched: 13. Germline loops: CDR1 LGHNA, CDR2 YSLEER. This CDR3 is 19 amino acids long. The CDR3 DNA sequence: TGCGCCAGCAGCCACCAACTCCTCGCTAGCGGGAGGTTCACCGGGGAGCTGTTTTTT. It translates to CASSHQLLASGRFTGELFF.

A remark on this clonotype: Mismatch with germline at one junction end may stem from a read error. The genes are TRBV20-1 and TRBJ2-1; 15 bases line up with TRBD2. This CDR3 has 16 residues. Germline CDR1 reads DFQATT; CDR2 reads SNEGSKA (reference sequence). This CDR3 reads CIARGLAGGSYNEQFF. The CDR3 DNA sequence: TGCATTGCTCGCGGACTAGCGGGAGGGTCCTACAATGAGCAGTTCTTC.

The rearrangement links TRBV30 to TRBJ2-1, with TRBD2 matching 10 bases. CDR1 and CDR2 from the germline V gene are GTSNPN and SVGIG (reference sequence). The junction had 11 bases not matched to a gene; V was cut back by 3 bases and J by 9 bases. The CDR3 covers 15 residues. The CDR3 reads CAWSAGLAWGGEQFF. The CDR3 bases are TGTGCCTGGAGCGCGGGACTAGCGTGGGGCGGTGAGCAGTTCTTC.

The chain recombines TRBV7-2 with TRBJ2-1, with a weak D call TRBD2 (5 bases). V lost 6 bases and J 10 bases, leaving 16 bases between the germline ends. This CDR3 region has 13 residues. The germline V gene has CDR1 SGHTA and CDR2 FQGNSA. This CDR3 reads CASRPGLSGEQFF. The CDR3, as DNA: TGTGCCAGCAGGCCTGGACTCTCTGGCGAGCAGTTCTTC.

This rearrangement joins TRBV19 to TRBJ1-1; 7 bases agree with TRBD1. Trimming cost V 2 bases and J 0 bases; bases outside gene matches: 9. Germline-derived CDR1 and CDR2 are LNHDA and SQIVND (reference sequence). This CDR3 is 17 amino acids long. This chain's CDR3 is CASSIRDRGRLNTEAFF. The CDR3 coding sequence is TGTGCCAGTAGTATACGGGACAGAGGACGATTGAACACTGAAGCTTTCTTT.